In its sample, the clone carrying this TCR beta chain was seen a few times. This record comes from a study of blood T cell repertoires in COVID-19. Study summary: Acute and convalescent COVID-19 samples came from the United States, Italy and Spain. From T cells, B-cell-depleted T cells, or PBMCs came the material, which was cDNA or gDNA.

In germline, CDR1 is MNHEY, CDR2 SVGAGI. The CDR3 covers 14 residues. Between the trimmed V and J ends, which lost 7 bases and 7 bases, there was a span of 19 bases. As handled by the study authors: Reference gene primer amplification gave estimated nucleated cell counts. Generated by immunoSEQ multiplex PCR, the TCRdb table keeps only in-frame clones and is missing some. That table gives V, J and clone size, and the DNA gave D and trimming. The table records fewer than 200,000 clones, 84% of them present only once. The V and J genes are TRBV6-5 and TRBJ1-1; D possibly corresponds to TRBD1 (5 bases). The sequencing input was peripheral blood. The receptor was isolated from a man aged 35-49 years who had recovered from COVID-19. CDR3 nucleotides: TGTGCCAGCACCGGGGGGGTTGGAGTTGGTGAAGCTTTCTTT. This translates into CASTGGVGVGEAFF.